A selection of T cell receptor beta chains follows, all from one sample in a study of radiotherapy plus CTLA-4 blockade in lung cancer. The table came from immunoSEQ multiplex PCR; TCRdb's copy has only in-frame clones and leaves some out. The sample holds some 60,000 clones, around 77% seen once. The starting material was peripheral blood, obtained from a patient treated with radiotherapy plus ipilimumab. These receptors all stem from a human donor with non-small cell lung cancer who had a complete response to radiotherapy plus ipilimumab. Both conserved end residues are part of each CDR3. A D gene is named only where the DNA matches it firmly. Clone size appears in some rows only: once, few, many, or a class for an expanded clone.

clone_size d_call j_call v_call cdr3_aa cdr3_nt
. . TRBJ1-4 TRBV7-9 CASSQDRGFGGEKLFF TGTGCCAGCAGCCAAGATCGGGGGTTTGGGGGGGAAAAACTGTTTTTT
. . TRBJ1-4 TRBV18 CASSPFSGNEKLFF TGTGCCAGCTCACCTTTTTCGGGAAATGAAAAACTGTTTTTT
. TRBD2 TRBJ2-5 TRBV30 CAWSIAGGFQETQYF TGTGCCTGGAGTATAGCGGGAGGGTTCCAAGAGACCCAGTACTTC
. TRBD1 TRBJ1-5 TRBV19 CASSIGTGLRAQHF TGTGCCAGTAGTATAGGGACAGGCCTTAGGGCCCAGCATTTT
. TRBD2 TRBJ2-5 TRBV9 CASSVGASGKGETQYF TGTGCCAGCAGCGTAGGGGCTAGCGGGAAGGGGGAGACCCAGTACTTC
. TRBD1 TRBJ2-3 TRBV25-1 CASSPTGGILNTQYF TGTGCCAGCAGTCCGACAGGGGGAATATTAAATACGCAGTATTTT
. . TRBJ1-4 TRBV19 CATSGGTLGNGEKLFF TGTGCCACCAGCGGGGGCACTCTAGGAAACGGGGAAAAACTGTTTTTT
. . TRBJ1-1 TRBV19 CASSIRSERTEAFF TGTGCCAGTAGTATACGATCGGAACGGACAGAAGCTTTCTTT
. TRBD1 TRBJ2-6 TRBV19 CASRTRQGAPGANVLTF TGTGCCAGTAGAACCAGACAGGGGGCGCCTGGGGCCAACGTCCTGACTTTC
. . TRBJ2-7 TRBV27 CASSPNRDYYEQYF TGTGCCAGCAGTCCAAACAGGGATTACTACGAGCAGTACTTC
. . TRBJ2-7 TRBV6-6 CASSYKQPNPSYEQYF TGTGCCAGCAGTTACAAGCAACCTAACCCCTCCTACGAGCAGTACTTC
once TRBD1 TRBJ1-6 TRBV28 CASRLGQGNSPLHF TGTGCCAGCAGACTCGGACAGGGGAATTCACCCCTCCACTTT
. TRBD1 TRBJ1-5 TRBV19 CASSPDRARNQPQHF TGTGCCAGTAGTCCGGACAGGGCTCGCAATCAGCCCCAGCATTTT
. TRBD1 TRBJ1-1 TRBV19 CASTILWDRGRNNRWTEAFF TGTGCCAGTACCATATTGTGGGACAGGGGGAGAAATAATCGCTGGACTGAAGCTTTCTTT
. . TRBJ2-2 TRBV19 CASSIQGNGELFF TGTGCCAGTAGTATACAGGGTAACGGGGAGCTGTTTTTT
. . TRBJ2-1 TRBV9 CASSVEQFGGFLGNEQFF TGTGCCAGCAGCGTAGAACAATTCGGGGGATTTCTAGGTAATGAGCAGTTCTTC
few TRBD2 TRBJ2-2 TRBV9 CASSESLASGAGELFF TGTGCCAGCAGCGAGTCCTTAGCTAGCGGAGCCGGGGAGCTGTTTTTT
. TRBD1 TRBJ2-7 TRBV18 CASSPKGQGLGEQYF TGTGCCAGCTCACCGAAGGGACAGGGTCTGGGTGAGCAGTACTTC
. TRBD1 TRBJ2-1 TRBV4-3 CASSQVAGTGGFEQFF TGCGCCAGCAGCCAAGTCGCCGGGACAGGGGGCTTTGAGCAGTTCTTC
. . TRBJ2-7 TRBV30 CAWSVRYEQYF TGTGCCTGGAGTGTCAGGTACGAGCAGTACTTC
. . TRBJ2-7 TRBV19 CASSAYGSTYEQYF TGTGCCAGTAGTGCATATGGGAGTACCTACGAGCAGTACTTC
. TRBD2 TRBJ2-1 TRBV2 CASKVTSGVYNEQFF TGTGCCAGCAAGGTTACTAGCGGGGTATACAATGAGCAGTTCTTC
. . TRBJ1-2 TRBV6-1 CASREGNYGYTF TGTGCCAGCAGGGAGGGGAACTATGGCTACACCTTC
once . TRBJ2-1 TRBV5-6 CASSFQAVSYNEQFF TGTGCCAGCAGCTTTCAGGCTGTATCCTACAATGAGCAGTTCTTC
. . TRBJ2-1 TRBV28 CASSLGGGFSYNEQFF TGTGCCAGCAGTTTAGGGGGCGGTTTCTCCTACAATGAGCAGTTCTTC
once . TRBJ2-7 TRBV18 CASSPREGVQVRFGDEQYF TGTGCCAGCTCACCACGCGAAGGAGTTCAGGTTAGATTCGGGGACGAGCAGTACTTC
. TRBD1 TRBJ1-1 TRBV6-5 CASTLGGAGTEAFF TGTGCCAGCACGCTAGGGGGCGCGGGCACTGAAGCTTTCTTT
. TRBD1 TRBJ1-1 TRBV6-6 CASRNPGQGATTEAFF TGTGCCAGCAGAAACCCGGGACAGGGGGCGACCACTGAAGCTTTCTTT
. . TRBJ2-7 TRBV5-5 CASSLGRGLYEQYF TGTGCCAGCAGCTTGGGCAGAGGGTTATACGAGCAGTACTTC
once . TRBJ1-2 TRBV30 CAWSVQLQNYGYTF TGTGCCTGGAGTGTCCAGTTGCAAAACTATGGCTACACCTTC
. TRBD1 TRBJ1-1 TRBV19 CASSTTGGTNTEAFF TGTGCCAGTAGTACCACAGGGGGCACGAACACTGAAGCTTTCTTT
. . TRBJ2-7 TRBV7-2 CASSSAPGSYEQYF TGTGCCAGCAGCTCCGCCCCAGGGTCCTACGAGCAGTACTTC
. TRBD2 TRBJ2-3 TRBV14 CASSRTSGSADTQYF TGTGCCAGCAGCCGGACTAGCGGGAGTGCAGATACGCAGTATTTT
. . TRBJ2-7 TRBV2 CASRRTYISYEQYF TGTGCCAGCCGCAGGACATACATCTCCTACGAGCAGTACTTC
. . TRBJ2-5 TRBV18 CASAQGIQETQYF TGTGCCAGCGCGCAGGGTATACAAGAGACCCAGTACTTC
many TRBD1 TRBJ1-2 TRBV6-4 CASSPGQGLLLGYTF TGTGCCAGCAGTCCGGGACAGGGTTTACTTCTTGGCTACACCTTC
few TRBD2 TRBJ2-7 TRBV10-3 CAISEALAVGGEQYF TGTGCCATCAGTGAGGCACTAGCGGTTGGAGGCGAGCAGTACTTC
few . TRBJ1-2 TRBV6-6 CASSSSGTNYGYTF TGTGCCAGCAGTTCCTCCGGGACAAACTATGGCTACACCTTC
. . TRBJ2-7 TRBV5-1 CAGSFGSDSREQYF TGCGCCGGCAGCTTTGGTTCGGACTCGAGGGAGCAGTACTTC
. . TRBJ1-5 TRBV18 CASSEGDSNQPQHF TGTGCCAGCTCAGAGGGGGATAGCAATCAGCCCCAGCATTTT
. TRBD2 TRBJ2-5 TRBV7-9 CASSLLSLAGAIQETQYF TGTGCCAGCAGCTTACTTTCCCTAGCGGGAGCGATTCAAGAGACCCAGTACTTC
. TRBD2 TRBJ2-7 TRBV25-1 CASSLLAGEVDEQYF TGTGCCAGCAGTTTGTTAGCGGGAGAAGTGGACGAGCAGTACTTC
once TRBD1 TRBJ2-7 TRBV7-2 CASSRDRGMYEQYF TGTGCCAGCAGCCGAGACAGGGGGATGTACGAGCAGTACTTC
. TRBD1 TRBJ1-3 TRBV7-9 CASSSGTGGNTIYF TGTGCCAGCAGCTCCGGGACAGGAGGAAACACCATATATTTT
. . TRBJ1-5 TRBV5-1 CASSLAGGPQPQHF TGCGCCAGCAGCTTGGCGGGGGGCCCCCAGCCCCAGCATTTT
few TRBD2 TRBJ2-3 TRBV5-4 CASSIPPGLAGDRRSDTQYF TGTGCCAGCAGCATTCCACCGGGACTAGCGGGAGACCGGCGATCAGATACGCAGTATTTT
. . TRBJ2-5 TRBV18 CASSRVEVLPLTAGPTGETQYF TGTGCCAGCTCACGAGTCGAAGTGTTACCCCTTACAGCAGGCCCAACGGGGGAGACCCAGTACTTC